The clone carrying this T cell receptor beta chain was seen a handful of times. The data were taken from a study of identical twins. MiXCR was run by TCRdb on the 5' RACE reads, yielding one entry per CDR3 protein. The sample yields a few hundred thousand distinct CDR3 sequences, around 8.8% seen once. Germline assignment: CDR1 LGHDT and CDR2 YNNKEL (reference sequence). The V segment lost 4 bases and the J segment 0 bases; nucleotides outside the gene matches: 3. This CDR3 contains 15 residues. This same sample was also part of a study on yellow fever vaccine responses in identical twins.

The clonotype was recovered from a woman between 18 and 30 years old in good health. The chain couples TRBV3-1 to TRBJ1-3; TRBD1 agrees at 7 bases. Input material: memory (CD45RO+) T cells sorted from blood. In nucleotides, the CDR3 is TGTGCCAGCAGCCGCACAGGGGACTCTGGAAACACCATATATTTT. Translating gives CASSRTGDSGNTIYF.